A single T cell receptor beta chain is shown here with its context. This sample was included in a study of PD-L1 blockade in urothelial cancer. Time point defined: pretreatment peripheral blood. V was trimmed by 0 bases and J by 0 bases, leaving 9 bases between them. This CDR3 has 15 residues. Germline V gene sequence: CDR1 ENHRY, CDR2 SYGVKD. TCRdb keeps only in-frame clones here, not all; method: immunoSEQ multiplex PCR. The table includes over 100,000 clones, approximately 84% detected once. V usage is TRBV10-3 and J usage is TRBJ2-7; D gene unclear. This material consisted of PBMCs, taken around atezolizumab (anti-PD-L1) treatment. The sequence was obtained from a man between 45 and 60 years old with urothelial cancer. CDR3 sequence reads: CAISESTMSSYEQYF. The CDR3 region has the DNA TGTGCCATCAGTGAGTCGACAATGAGCTCCTACGAGCAGTACTTC.